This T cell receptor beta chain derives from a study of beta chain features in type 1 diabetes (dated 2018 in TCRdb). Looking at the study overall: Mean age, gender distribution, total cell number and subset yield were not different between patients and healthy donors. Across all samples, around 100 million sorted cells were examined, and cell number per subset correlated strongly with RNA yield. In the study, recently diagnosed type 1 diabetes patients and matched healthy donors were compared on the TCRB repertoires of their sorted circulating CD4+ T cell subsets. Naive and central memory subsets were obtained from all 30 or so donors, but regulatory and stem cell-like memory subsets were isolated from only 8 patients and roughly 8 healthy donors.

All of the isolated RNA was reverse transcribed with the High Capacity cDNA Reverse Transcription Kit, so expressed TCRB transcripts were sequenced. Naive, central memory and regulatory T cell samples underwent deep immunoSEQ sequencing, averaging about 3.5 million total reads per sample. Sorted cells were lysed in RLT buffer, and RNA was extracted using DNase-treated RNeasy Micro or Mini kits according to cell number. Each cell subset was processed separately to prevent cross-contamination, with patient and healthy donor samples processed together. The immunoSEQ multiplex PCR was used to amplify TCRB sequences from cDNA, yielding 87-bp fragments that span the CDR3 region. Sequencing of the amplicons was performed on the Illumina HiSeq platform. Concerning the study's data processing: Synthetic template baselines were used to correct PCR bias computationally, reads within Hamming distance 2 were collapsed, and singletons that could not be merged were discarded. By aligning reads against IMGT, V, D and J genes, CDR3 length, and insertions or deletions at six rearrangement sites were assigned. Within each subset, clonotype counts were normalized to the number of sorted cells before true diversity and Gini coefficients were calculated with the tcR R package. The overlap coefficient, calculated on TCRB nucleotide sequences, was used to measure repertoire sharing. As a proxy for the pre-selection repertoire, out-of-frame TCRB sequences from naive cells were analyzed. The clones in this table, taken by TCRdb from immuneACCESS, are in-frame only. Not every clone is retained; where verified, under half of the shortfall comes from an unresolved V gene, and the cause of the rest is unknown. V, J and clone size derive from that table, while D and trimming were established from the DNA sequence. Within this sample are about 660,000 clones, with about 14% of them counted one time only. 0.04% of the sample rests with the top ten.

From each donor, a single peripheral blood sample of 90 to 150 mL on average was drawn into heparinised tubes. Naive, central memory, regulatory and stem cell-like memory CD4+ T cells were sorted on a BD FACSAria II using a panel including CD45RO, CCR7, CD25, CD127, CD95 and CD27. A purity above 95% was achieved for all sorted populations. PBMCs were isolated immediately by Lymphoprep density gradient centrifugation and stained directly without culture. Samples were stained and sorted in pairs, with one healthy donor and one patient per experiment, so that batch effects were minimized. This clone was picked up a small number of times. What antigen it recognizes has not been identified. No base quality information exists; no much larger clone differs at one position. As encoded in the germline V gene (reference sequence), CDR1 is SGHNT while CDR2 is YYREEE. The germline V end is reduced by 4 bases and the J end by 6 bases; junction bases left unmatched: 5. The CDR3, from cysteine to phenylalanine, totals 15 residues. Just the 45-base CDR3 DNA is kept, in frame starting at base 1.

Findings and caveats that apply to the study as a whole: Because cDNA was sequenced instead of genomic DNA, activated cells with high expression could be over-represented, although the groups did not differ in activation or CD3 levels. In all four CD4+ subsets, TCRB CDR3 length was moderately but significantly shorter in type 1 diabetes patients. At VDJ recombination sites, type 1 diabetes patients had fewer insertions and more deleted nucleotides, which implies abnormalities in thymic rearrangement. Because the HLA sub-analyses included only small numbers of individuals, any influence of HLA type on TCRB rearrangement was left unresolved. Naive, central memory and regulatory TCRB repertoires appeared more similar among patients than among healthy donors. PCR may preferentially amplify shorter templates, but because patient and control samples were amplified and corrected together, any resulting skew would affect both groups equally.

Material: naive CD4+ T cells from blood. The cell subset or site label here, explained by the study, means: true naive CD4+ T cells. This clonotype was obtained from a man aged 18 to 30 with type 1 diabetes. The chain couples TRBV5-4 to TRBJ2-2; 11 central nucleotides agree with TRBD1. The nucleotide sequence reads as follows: TGTGCCAGCAGCGCTCCGGGACAGGGGGCCGGGGAGCTGTTTTTT. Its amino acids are CASSAPGQGAGELFF. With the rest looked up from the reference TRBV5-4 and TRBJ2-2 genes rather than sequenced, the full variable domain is ETGVTQSPTHLIKTRGQQVTLRCSSQSGHNTVSWYQQALGQGPQFIFQYYREEENGRGNFPPRFSGLQFPNYSSELNVNALELDDSALYLCASSAPGQGAGELFFGEGSRLTVL.